Listed below are T cell receptor beta chains from one sample, sequenced in a study of blood T cells in healthy people across ages. Each CDR3 protein is one row after TCRdb ran MiXCR on the 5' RACE reads. The top ten clones hold less than 2.5% of a sample with about 1.8 million distinct CDR3 sequences, roughly 49% of them seen once. Sequencing used blood. The receptors were sampled from a woman aged 40 to 50 in good health. CDR3s include the opening cysteine and the closing phenylalanine or tryptophan. Each record gives: J gene, clone size, D gene, V gene, CDR3 protein, CDR3 DNA. D genes are given only for firm matches. Clone size is shown for a subset of rows, as once, few, many or a class of expanded clone.

TRBJ2-7	NA	TRBD2	TRBV11-2	CASSLFAGGPNEQYF	TGTGCCAGCAGCTTATTTGCGGGGGGGCCTAACGAGCAGTACTTC
TRBJ1-2	NA	NA	TRBV3-1	CASSQIGMSYGYTF	TGTGCCAGCAGCCAAATCGGGATGAGCTATGGCTACACCTTC
TRBJ2-3	NA	NA	TRBV2	CASRKRTSQGDTQYF	TGTGCCAGCAGAAAAAGGACATCACAGGGAGATACGCAGTATTTT
TRBJ2-5	many	NA	TRBV7-2	CASSLILETQYF	TGTGCCAGCAGCTTGATTTTAGAGACCCAGTACTTC
TRBJ2-1	few	TRBD2	TRBV5-1	CASSLIAGGFDEQFF	TGCGCCAGCAGCTTAATAGCGGGGGGCTTCGATGAGCAGTTCTTC
TRBJ1-2	NA	NA	TRBV4-3	CASSRYEGNSYGYTF	TGCGCCAGCAGCCGCTATGAAGGGAACTCCTATGGCTACACCTTC
TRBJ1-1	NA	NA	TRBV5-1	CASSLQGGGMNTEAFF	TGCGCCAGCAGCTTGCAGGGAGGGGGGATGAACACTGAAGCTTTCTTT
TRBJ2-7	NA	NA	TRBV6-1	CARLDSKSYEQYF	TGTGCCAGACTGGACTCGAAGTCCTACGAGCAGTACTTC
TRBJ2-1	few	NA	TRBV5-6	CASSWGRGYNEQFF	TGTGCCAGCAGCTGGGGGCGAGGATACAATGAGCAGTTCTTC
TRBJ2-5	few	NA	TRBV12-3/TRBV12-4	CASSLRQLLRGETQYF	TGTGCCAGCAGTTTGAGGCAGCTCCTTAGGGGAGAGACCCAGTACTTC
TRBJ2-7	NA	NA	TRBV7-2	CASSLISMARTKEQYF	TGTGCCAGCAGCTTAATAAGTATGGCGAGGACTAAAGAGCAGTACTTC
TRBJ2-7	NA	NA	TRBV18	CASPPSGPTEQYF	TGTGCCAGCCCACCTTCGGGACCCACCGAGCAGTACTTC
TRBJ2-5	NA	NA	TRBV4-3	CASSPRRDIQETQYF	TGCGCCAGCAGCCCACGACGAGACATCCAAGAGACCCAGTACTTC
TRBJ2-7	NA	NA	TRBV7-2	CASSGYGSDEQYF	TGTGCCAGCAGCGGGTACGGGTCCGACGAGCAGTACTTC
TRBJ2-3	NA	TRBD2	TRBV12-3/TRBV12-4	CASSSITSGGPTDTQYF	TGTGCCAGCAGTTCCATTACTAGCGGGGGACCCACAGATACGCAGTATTTT
TRBJ2-1	NA	NA	TRBV5-8	CASSLGTSSSYNEQFF	TGTGCCAGCAGCTTGGGTACATCAAGCTCCTACAATGAGCAGTTCTTC
TRBJ2-5	NA	NA	TRBV6-2/TRBV6-3	CASSYPPIAGSETQYF	TGTGCCAGCAGTTATCCGCCCATTGCGGGGAGTGAGACCCAGTACTTC
TRBJ1-2	NA	NA	TRBV6-5	CASSYSGKGEGYTF	TGTGCCAGCAGTTACTCCGGGAAAGGGGAAGGCTACACCTTC
TRBJ1-2	NA	NA	TRBV5-1	CASSLGPSENYGYTF	TGCGCCAGCAGTCTAGGGCCCTCGGAGAACTATGGCTACACCTTC
TRBJ2-5	few	TRBD2	TRBV6-1	CASTSGGYQETQYF	TGTGCCAGCACTAGCGGGGGGTACCAAGAGACCCAGTACTTC
TRBJ2-7	NA	TRBD1	TRBV15	CATSRRQGYEQYF	TGTGCCACCAGCAGAAGACAGGGATACGAGCAGTACTTC
TRBJ1-2	NA	NA	TRBV29-1	CSVAGDNGYTF	TGCAGCGTTGCGGGGGACAATGGCTACACCTTC
TRBJ2-3	NA	NA	TRBV5-1	CASSLALPTSTDTQYF	TGCGCCAGCAGCTTGGCCCTTCCAACTAGCACAGATACGCAGTATTTT
TRBJ2-1	once	TRBD2	TRBV15	CATSRTPGLGHNEQFF	TGTGCCACCAGCAGAACTCCGGGACTAGGACACAATGAGCAGTTCTTC
TRBJ2-5	few	TRBD1	TRBV20-1	CSAQLGTGTQETQYF	TGCAGTGCCCAACTTGGGACAGGGACCCAAGAGACCCAGTACTTC
TRBJ2-7	NA	TRBD2	TRBV27	CASSQSGSYEQYF	TGTGCCAGCAGTCAAAGCGGGAGTTACGAGCAGTACTTC
TRBJ1-2	NA	NA	TRBV5-6	CASSLSMDGYTF	TGTGCCAGCAGCTTGTCGATGGACGGCTACACCTTC
TRBJ2-1	NA	NA	TRBV9	CASSPSGAGSSYNEQFF	TGTGCCAGCAGCCCCAGTGGGGCTGGGAGCTCCTACAATGAGCAGTTCTTC
TRBJ2-3	NA	TRBD2	TRBV14	CASRPSGTSTDTQYF	TGTGCCAGCAGGCCTAGCGGCACTAGCACAGATACGCAGTATTTT
TRBJ2-1	NA	NA	TRBV6-5	CASSPAGMSSYNEQFF	TGTGCCAGCAGCCCCGCCGGGATGAGCTCCTACAATGAGCAGTTCTTC
TRBJ2-1	NA	TRBD1	TRBV6-5	CASRRDRVSANEQFF	TGTGCCAGCAGACGGGACAGGGTGTCGGCAAATGAGCAGTTCTTC
TRBJ2-5	few	TRBD2	TRBV7-2	CASSLLGTSGGAYQETQYF	TGTGCCAGCAGCTTACTCGGGACTAGCGGGGGGGCCTACCAAGAGACCCAGTACTTC
TRBJ2-3	NA	TRBD1	TRBV7-3	CASSPEGGTGSDTQYF	TGTGCCAGCAGCCCCGAGGGGGGGACAGGGTCAGATACGCAGTATTTT
TRBJ1-5	NA	TRBD1	TRBV12-3/TRBV12-4	CASRRQGLDNQPQHF	TGTGCCAGCAGACGACAGGGATTGGACAATCAGCCCCAGCATTTT
TRBJ1-2	NA	NA	TRBV7-2	CASSLKQGVAGGYTF	TGTGCCAGCAGCTTAAAACAGGGCGTGGCGGGTGGCTACACCTTC
TRBJ2-5	NA	NA	TRBV24-1	CATSDLPSSARETQYF	TGTGCCACCAGTGATTTACCGTCCAGCGCGCGAGAGACCCAGTACTTC
TRBJ1-1	once	NA	TRBV15	CATSRVAVGGTEAFF	TGTGCCACCAGCAGAGTAGCAGTTGGAGGCACTGAAGCTTTCTTT
TRBJ2-7	few	TRBD1	TRBV7-2	CASSSRGGQGYAYEQYF	TGTGCCAGCAGCTCTAGAGGGGGACAGGGTTACGCCTACGAGCAGTACTTC
TRBJ2-5	NA	NA	TRBV6-6	CASIGKGQETQYF	TGTGCCAGCATAGGGAAGGGGCAAGAGACCCAGTACTTC
TRBJ1-6	NA	NA	TRBV5-1	CASSYPGQNSPLHF	TGCGCCAGCAGTTATCCGGGCCAAAATTCACCCCTCCACTTT
TRBJ2-4	NA	NA	TRBV5-1	CASSSERVTGNIQYF	TGCGCCAGCAGCTCTGAGCGGGTTACGGGAAACATTCAGTACTTC
TRBJ2-5	NA	NA	TRBV13	CASSVFARAETQYF	TGTGCCAGCAGCGTCTTCGCCAGGGCTGAGACCCAGTACTTC
TRBJ1-1	NA	NA	TRBV5-1	CASSFTDNLEAFF	TGCGCCAGCAGCTTTACCGACAACCTTGAAGCTTTCTTT